Listed below are T cell receptor beta chains from one sample, sequenced in a study of beta chain features in type 1 diabetes. TCRdb's table, derived via immunoSEQ multiplex PCR, lists solely in-frame clones and lacks some. The sample holds more than 150,000 clones, around 9% seen once. The sequencing input was central memory CD4+ T cells from blood. The receptors here all came from a woman aged 25 to 39 with type 1 diabetes. CDR3s include the opening cysteine and the closing phenylalanine or tryptophan. The order of the fields is V gene, clone size, D gene, J gene, CDR3 protein, CDR3 DNA. The D gene is left open where the match is weak. Expanded clones are given a class, and other clones once, few, many or no size at all.

TRBV7-2	-	-	TRBJ1-5	CASSLNSQPQHF	TGTGCCAGCAGCTTGAATAGCCAGCCCCAGCATTTT
TRBV5-1	few	-	TRBJ1-1	CASSSQAANTEAFF	TGCGCCAGCAGCTCCCAAGCGGCGAACACTGAAGCTTTCTTT
TRBV4-1	-	-	TRBJ1-2	CASSELGGRTYGYTF	TGCGCCAGCAGTGAGTTGGGGGGGAGAACCTATGGCTACACCTTC
TRBV6-1	few	-	TRBJ1-5	CASRDIQGAGQPQHF	TGTGCCAGCAGAGATATACAGGGCGCAGGTCAGCCCCAGCATTTT
TRBV6-1	few	-	TRBJ1-5	CASNAGWNQPQHF	TGTGCCAGCAATGCGGGATGGAATCAGCCCCAGCATTTT
TRBV7-2	-	-	TRBJ1-1	CASSLRSGGLTEAFF	TGTGCCAGCAGCTTAAGGTCTGGGGGCCTCACTGAAGCTTTCTTT
TRBV5-1	-	-	TRBJ1-2	CASSLVQGGLEGYTF	TGCGCCAGCAGCTTGGTACAGGGAGGACTAGAGGGCTACACCTTC
TRBV29-1	few	-	TRBJ2-1	CSVKPGVNEQFF	TGCAGCGTTAAACCAGGGGTCAATGAGCAGTTCTTC
TRBV7-9	-	-	TRBJ1-5	CASSLTASSPQHF	TGTGCCAGCAGCTTAACCGCGAGTTCGCCCCAGCATTTT
TRBV5-1	-	-	TRBJ2-3	CASSRQGGTDTQYF	TGCGCCAGCAGCCGCCAGGGTGGCACAGATACGCAGTATTTT
TRBV5-1	-	-	TRBJ2-3	CASSSRTSTDTQYF	TGCGCCAGCAGCTCTAGAACTAGCACAGATACGCAGTATTTT
TRBV6-5	few	TRBD2	TRBJ2-1	CASSYLAGLYNEQFF	TGTGCCAGCAGTTACCTAGCGGGCCTTTACAATGAGCAGTTCTTC
TRBV28	-	-	TRBJ2-7	CASSGQQGFYEQYF	TGTGCCAGCAGCGGTCAACAGGGATTCTACGAGCAGTACTTC
TRBV19	-	TRBD1	TRBJ1-4	CASSIGDRGSSGEKLFF	TGTGCCAGTAGTATAGGTGACAGGGGGTCGTCAGGTGAAAAACTGTTTTTT
TRBV18	few	-	TRBJ2-7	CASSRQDGSSYEQYF	TGTGCCAGCTCACGCCAGGACGGGAGCTCCTACGAGCAGTACTTC
TRBV9	few	-	TRBJ2-2	CASSAGHTETGELFF	TGTGCCAGCAGCGCGGGACACACGGAGACCGGGGAGCTGTTTTTT
TRBV5-4	-	-	TRBJ2-1	CASSLRLSGGDEQFF	TGTGCCAGCAGCTTGCGGCTATCGGGCGGGGATGAGCAGTTCTTC
TRBV2	few	TRBD1	TRBJ2-3	CASRRTGGDTQYF	TGTGCCAGCAGAAGGACAGGGGGAGATACGCAGTATTTT
TRBV5-8	-	-	TRBJ2-3	CASSREEGYTDTQYF	TGTGCCAGCAGCAGGGAGGAAGGGTACACAGATACGCAGTATTTT
TRBV2	few	-	TRBJ1-1	CASSAREEGTEAFF	TGTGCCAGCAGTGCAAGGGAGGAAGGCACTGAAGCTTTCTTT
TRBV4-2	-	-	TRBJ2-3	CASSQGRADTQYF	TGTGCCAGCAGCCAAGGGCGGGCAGATACGCAGTATTTT
TRBV7-9	-	TRBD2	TRBJ2-5	CASSLGVAGAETQYF	TGTGCCAGCAGCTTAGGGGTAGCGGGAGCAGAGACCCAGTACTTC
TRBV5-4	many	-	TRBJ2-2	CASSLLGELFF	TGTGCCAGCAGCTTGCTCGGGGAGCTGTTTTTT
TRBV2	-	TRBD2	TRBJ2-2	CASLLAANTGELFF	TGTGCCAGTCTACTAGCGGCGAACACCGGGGAGCTGTTTTTT
TRBV7-9	-	-	TRBJ1-2	CASSFEREGYGYTF	TGTGCCAGCAGCTTCGAGAGGGAGGGTTATGGCTACACCTTC
TRBV4-1	few	TRBD2	TRBJ2-1	CASSQAGTSGLRGRYEQFF	TGCGCCAGCAGCCAAGCCGGGACTAGCGGATTACGTGGGCGGTATGAGCAGTTCTTC
TRBV4-1	few	TRBD2	TRBJ2-5	CASSQLAGIETQYF	TGCGCCAGCAGCCAACTAGCGGGTATAGAGACCCAGTACTTC
TRBV4-1	few	TRBD2	TRBJ2-1	CASSPRTSGNPYNEQFF	TGCGCCAGCAGCCCCCGGACTAGCGGAAATCCCTACAATGAGCAGTTCTTC
TRBV4-1	few	-	TRBJ1-1	CASSPTGKANTEAFF	TGCGCCAGCAGCCCAACAGGGAAAGCTAACACTGAAGCTTTCTTT
TRBV5-5	-	TRBD1	TRBJ2-1	CASSLFQGANEQFF	TGTGCCAGCAGCTTGTTTCAGGGGGCGAATGAGCAGTTCTTC
TRBV29-1	-	-	TRBJ2-7	CSVVGSGYEQYF	TGCAGCGTTGTAGGGAGTGGATACGAGCAGTACTTC
TRBV2	-	-	TRBJ1-1	CASAGAPNTEAFF	TGTGCCAGCGCGGGGGCGCCGAACACTGAAGCTTTCTTT
TRBV10-3	few	TRBD1	TRBJ2-1	CAISRAGDRDNEQFF	TGTGCCATCTCCCGGGCCGGGGACAGGGACAATGAGCAGTTCTTC
TRBV29-1	few	-	TRBJ1-5	CSVGSGLDQPQHF	TGCAGCGTTGGGTCAGGGCTGGATCAGCCCCAGCATTTT
TRBV14	-	TRBD1	TRBJ1-1	CASSQEKDWTGETEAFF	TGTGCCAGCAGCCAAGAAAAGGATTGGACAGGGGAAACTGAAGCTTTCTTT
TRBV28	-	-	TRBJ2-7	CASTLESSAAGEQYF	TGTGCCAGCACCCTCGAGTCCTCCGCCGCAGGCGAGCAGTACTTC
TRBV9	-	-	TRBJ2-1	CASSVASREEQFF	TGTGCCAGCAGCGTAGCTTCGAGGGAGGAGCAGTTCTTC
TRBV19	few	-	TRBJ1-1	CASSPGNQQVPAFF	TGTGCCAGTAGCCCGGGAAATCAACAAGTACCAGCTTTCTTT
TRBV29-1	few	TRBD2	TRBJ2-1	CSVTGGGGSYNEQFF	TGCAGCGTTACCGGGGGGGGTGGCTCCTACAATGAGCAGTTCTTC
TRBV28	few	-	TRBJ2-1	CASSLRDSYYNEQFF	TGTGCCAGCAGTTTAAGGGACTCGTACTACAATGAGCAGTTCTTC
TRBV30	few	-	TRBJ1-4	CAWKGGTEKLFF	TGTGCCTGGAAGGGGGGGACAGAAAAACTGTTTTTT
TRBV30	many	-	TRBJ2-7	CAWSVAGGSYEQYF	TGTGCCTGGAGTGTGGCAGGAGGTTCTTACGAGCAGTACTTC
TRBV5-1	few	TRBD1	TRBJ1-2	CASTPGQGRGYTF	TGCGCCAGCACGCCGGGACAGGGTCGGGGCTACACCTTC
TRBV27	-	-	TRBJ2-2	CASSLFSGNTGELFF	TGTGCCAGCAGCTTATTTAGCGGGAACACCGGGGAGCTGTTTTTT
TRBV29-1	few	-	TRBJ2-7	CSVEWQDAYEQYF	TGCAGCGTTGAATGGCAGGATGCCTACGAGCAGTACTTC
TRBV27	-	TRBD1	TRBJ1-2	CASSKGTGDFSYGYTF	TGTGCCAGCAGTAAGGGGACAGGGGACTTTAGCTATGGCTACACCTTC
TRBV5-6	few	-	TRBJ2-1	CASSFRLQWFF	TGTGCCAGCAGCTTTCGACTCCAGTGGTTCTTC
TRBV5-1	few	-	TRBJ2-1	CASSSEYEQFF	TGCGCCAGCAGCTCGGAGTATGAGCAGTTCTTC
TRBV6-5	few	-	TRBJ1-2	CASSYNRFYGYTF	TGTGCCAGCAGTTACAACAGGTTTTATGGCTACACCTTC
TRBV7-3	few	-	TRBJ2-3	CASSSPGLGLYTQYF	TGTGCCAGCAGCTCTCCGGGACTGGGCCTTTATACGCAGTATTTT
TRBV7-3	few	-	TRBJ2-1	CASSLAGPNSNEQFF	TGTGCCAGCAGCTTAGCGGGCCCAAATAGCAATGAGCAGTTCTTC
TRBV29-1	-	TRBD2	TRBJ2-7	CSVLAGGPIYEQYF	TGCAGCGTTCTAGCGGGAGGCCCCATTTACGAGCAGTACTTC
TRBV30	-	-	TRBJ1-2	CAWSEETAEEGYTF	TGTGCCTGGAGTGAAGAGACAGCAGAGGAGGGCTACACCTTC
TRBV2	-	-	TRBJ1-2	CASSDWGSLYGYTF	TGTGCCAGCAGTGATTGGGGCAGTTTGTATGGCTACACCTTC
TRBV5-1	-	-	TRBJ2-5	CASSQEGSGTQYF	TGCGCCAGCAGCCAGGAAGGATCCGGGACCCAGTACTTC
TRBV29-1	few	-	TRBJ2-3	CSVAAGAAQTDTQYF	TGCAGCGTTGCAGCAGGGGCCGCACAAACAGATACGCAGTATTTT
TRBV2	-	TRBD1	TRBJ1-5	CASSDRTGGNQPQHF	TGTGCCAGCAGTGACAGGACAGGGGGCAATCAGCCCCAGCATTTT
TRBV28	-	-	TRBJ2-3	CASSQRATDTQYF	TGTGCCAGCAGCCAGCGGGCTACAGATACGCAGTATTTT
TRBV30	few	-	TRBJ2-1	CAWSAGFSGRYNEQFF	TGTGCCTGGAGTGCAGGTTTTAGCGGAAGATACAATGAGCAGTTCTTC
TRBV7-9	few	-	TRBJ2-3	CASSLVIADTQYF	TGTGCCAGCAGCTTAGTGATAGCGGATACGCAGTATTTT